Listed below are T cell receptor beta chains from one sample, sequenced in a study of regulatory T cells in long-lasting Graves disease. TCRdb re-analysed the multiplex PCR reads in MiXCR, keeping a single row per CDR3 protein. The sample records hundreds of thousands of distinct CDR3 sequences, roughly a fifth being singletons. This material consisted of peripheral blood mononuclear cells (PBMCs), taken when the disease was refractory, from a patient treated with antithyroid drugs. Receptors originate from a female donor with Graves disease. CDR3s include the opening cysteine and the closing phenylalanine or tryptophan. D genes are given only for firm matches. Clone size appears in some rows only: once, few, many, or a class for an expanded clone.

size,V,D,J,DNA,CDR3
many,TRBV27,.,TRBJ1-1,TGTGCCAGCAGTTTGGTTGGAAGCTTTGGGTTGCGCACTGAAGCTTTCTTT,CASSLVGSFGLRTEAFF
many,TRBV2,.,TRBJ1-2,TGTGCCAGCAGTGGGGGGGCGGAGAACTATGGCTACACCTTC,CASSGGAENYGYTF
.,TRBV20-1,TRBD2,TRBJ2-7,TGCAGTGCTAGCCGGTCCATAAGCGGGGGGCGTTCCTACGAGCAGTACTTC,CSASRSISGGRSYEQYF
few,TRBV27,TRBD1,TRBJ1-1,TGTGCCAGCAGTTCGTACAGGGGGCTGACTGAAGCTTTCTTT,CASSSYRGLTEAFF
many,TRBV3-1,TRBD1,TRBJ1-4,TGTGCCAGCAAACAGGGGGCGAGTGAAAAACTGTTTTTT,CASKQGASEKLFF
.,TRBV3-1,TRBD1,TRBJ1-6,TGTGCCAGCAGCCCGATCGACAGGGGGGTATCGCCCCTCCACTTT,CASSPIDRGVSPLHF
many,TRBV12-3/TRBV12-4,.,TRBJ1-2,TGTGCCAGCAGTTTCCCAGGGAACTATGGCTACACCTTC,CASSFPGNYGYTF
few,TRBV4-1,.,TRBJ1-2,TGCGCCAGCACCGTTATCGGGCGGGCAAACTATGGCTACACCTTC,CASTVIGRANYGYTF
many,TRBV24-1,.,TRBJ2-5,TGTGCCACCAGTGATAGCTCTGGGGGGCTGGAGACCCAGTACTTC,CATSDSSGGLETQYF
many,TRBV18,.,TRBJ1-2,TGTGCCAGCAGCCCCCTTGACAGCTATGGCTACACCTTC,CASSPLDSYGYTF
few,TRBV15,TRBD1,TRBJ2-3,TGTGCCACCAGCAGAGGACAGGGCCGGTTAAGCACAGATACGCAGTATTTT,CATSRGQGRLSTDTQYF
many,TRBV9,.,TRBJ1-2,TGTGCCAGCAGCATTCAATCTAACTATGGCTACACCTTC,CASSIQSNYGYTF
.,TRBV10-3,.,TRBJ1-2,TGTGCCATCGGAGGCAGAGACTATGGCTACACCTTC,CAIGGRDYGYTF
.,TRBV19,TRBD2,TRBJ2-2,TGTGCCAGTACCCGTCTAGCGGGAGGCGGGGGAGGCACCGGGGAGCTGTTTTTT,CASTRLAGGGGGTGELFF
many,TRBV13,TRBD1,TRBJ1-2,TGTGCCAGCAGCGTCGGGACAGGCGGATACTATGGCTACACCTTC,CASSVGTGGYYGYTF
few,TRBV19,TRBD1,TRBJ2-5,TGTGCCAGTAGTAACCCTCCTCTGACAGGGCCGAAGACCCAGTACTTC,CASSNPPLTGPKTQYF
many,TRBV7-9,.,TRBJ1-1,TGTGCCAGCAGCTTAGCCAGGGAGACTGAAGCTTTCTTT,CASSLARETEAFF
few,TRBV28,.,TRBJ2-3,TGTGCCAGCAGTTTATGGGCCGGGGCGCAGTATTTT,CASSLWAGAQYF
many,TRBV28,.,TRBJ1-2,TGTGCCAGCAACACCCCCGACAAATCTAACTATGGCTACACCTTC,CASNTPDKSNYGYTF
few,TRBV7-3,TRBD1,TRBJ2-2,TGTGCCAGCAGCTCAACTTCAGGGGGCTATGACACCGGGGAGCTGTTTTTT,CASSSTSGGYDTGELFF
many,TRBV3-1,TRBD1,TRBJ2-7,TGTGCCAGCAGCCGCAACAGGGGCCCTTCCTACGAGCAGTACTTC,CASSRNRGPSYEQYF
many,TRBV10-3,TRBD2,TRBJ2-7,TGTGCCATCAATCCTAGCGGGAGCCTCTACGAGCAGTACTTC,CAINPSGSLYEQYF
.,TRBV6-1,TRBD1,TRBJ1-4,TGTGCCAGCAGACTCCAGGGGGGTATGGAAAAACTGTTTTTT,CASRLQGGMEKLFF
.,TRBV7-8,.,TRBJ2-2,TGTGCCAGCAGCTCGAGCGCAATGCGAAACACCGGGGAGCTGTTTTTT,CASSSSAMRNTGELFF
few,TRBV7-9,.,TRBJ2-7,TGTGCCAGCGGCTTAGCTCTAGAACCCTACGAGCAGTACTTC,CASGLALEPYEQYF
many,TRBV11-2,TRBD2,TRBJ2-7,TGTGCCAGCAGCTTAGGGACCTATTGGGTAGCGGGCGAGCAGTACTTC,CASSLGTYWVAGEQYF
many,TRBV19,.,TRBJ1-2,TGTGCCAGTAGAAGGGACGGATCCCACTATGGCTACACCTTC,CASRRDGSHYGYTF
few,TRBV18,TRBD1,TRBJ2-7,TGTGCCAGCTCACCACTAGGGGGACAGGCTCCTGGGGAGCAGTACTTC,CASSPLGGQAPGEQYF
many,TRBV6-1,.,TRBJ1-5,TGTGCCACCCTAGAAGGGTCGGATCAGCCCCAGCATTTT,CATLEGSDQPQHF
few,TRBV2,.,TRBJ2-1,TGTGCCAGCAGAACTAGCAATTCCTACAATGAGCAGTTCTTC,CASRTSNSYNEQFF
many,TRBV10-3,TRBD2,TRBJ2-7,TGTGCCATCAGTGAGTCGATCCTAGCGGGGGGGATCGAGCAGTACTTC,CAISESILAGGIEQYF
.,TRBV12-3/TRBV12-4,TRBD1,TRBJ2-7,TGTGCCAGCAGGAAGGGGACAGAAAATTACGAGCAGTACTTC,CASRKGTENYEQYF
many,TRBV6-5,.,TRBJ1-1,TGTGCCAGCAGTTACTGGGGATCGAACACTGAAGCTTTCTTT,CASSYWGSNTEAFF
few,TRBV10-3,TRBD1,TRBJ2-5,TGTGCCATCAGTGATTCGGACAGGGGGCAGGAGACCCAGTACTTC,CAISDSDRGQETQYF
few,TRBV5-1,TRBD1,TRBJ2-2,TGCGCCAGCAGCTACAGAACCGGGACAGGGGCCGGGAACACCGGGGAGCTGTTTTTT,CASSYRTGTGAGNTGELFF
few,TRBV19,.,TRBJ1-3,TGTGCCAGTAGTATTTACGGCTCTGGAAACACCATATATTTT,CASSIYGSGNTIYF
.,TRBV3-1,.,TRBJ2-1,TGTGCCAGCCGCCCGTCCACCTACAATGAGCAGTTCTTC,CASRPSTYNEQFF
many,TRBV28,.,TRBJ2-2,TGTGCCAGCAGAAAGGCCACCGGGGAGCTGTTTTTT,CASRKATGELFF
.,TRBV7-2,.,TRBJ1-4,TGTGCCAGCCGACCCCCAACTAATGAAAAACTGTTTTTT,CASRPPTNEKLFF
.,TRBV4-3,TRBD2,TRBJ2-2,TGCGCCAGCAGCCCCTATCTTGGCGGGGGGGCGAACACCGGGGAGCTGTTTTTT,CASSPYLGGGANTGELFF
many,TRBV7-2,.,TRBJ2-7,TGTGCCAGCAGCTTAGTGCCAGGACCCTACGAGCAGTACTTC,CASSLVPGPYEQYF
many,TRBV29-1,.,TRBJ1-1,TGCAGCGCCCGGGGGGTCGTCGCCACTGAAGCTTTCTTT,CSARGVVATEAFF
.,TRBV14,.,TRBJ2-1,TGTGCCAGCAGCCCGCTTCCCGCCCTCCGATACAATGAGCAGTTCTTC,CASSPLPALRYNEQFF
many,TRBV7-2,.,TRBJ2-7,TGTGCCAGCAGCTTAGAGGGTCTTGCCTACGAGCAGTACTTC,CASSLEGLAYEQYF
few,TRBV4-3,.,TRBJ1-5,TGCGCCAGCAGCCAAGACCGCCAGCTTTATAGCAATCAGCCCCAGCATTTT,CASSQDRQLYSNQPQHF
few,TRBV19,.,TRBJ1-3,TGTGCCAGTAGTATAGACTTCCCTGGAAACACCATATATTTT,CASSIDFPGNTIYF
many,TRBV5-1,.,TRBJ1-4,TGCGCCACCAACCTACGGCGGGACGGTAAAAAACTGTTTTTT,CATNLRRDGKKLFF
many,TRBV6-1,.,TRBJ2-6,TGTGCCAGCAGTGTACGGAACAGCTATTCTGGGGCCAACGTCCTGACTTTC,CASSVRNSYSGANVLTF
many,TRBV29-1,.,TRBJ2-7,TGCAGCGTTGAACCGGACGGCTCCTACGAGCAGTACTTC,CSVEPDGSYEQYF